This T cell receptor (beta chain) comes out of a study of human T cells and chemical hapten exposure. On the study more broadly: Throughout a study of 20 to 30 weeks, patients underwent weekly scalp administration of diphenylcyclopropenone doses. General study points: Patch test score was positively correlated with the counts of PT1 expanded TCRs.

In its sample, this clonotype was seen many times. Its antigen is currently unknown. The time point is: pre-sensitization, week 0. The treatment: therapeutic diphenylcyclopropenone sensitization with weekly scalp DPC. Alopecia patients deemed DPC-suitable, aged 18 to 70, excluding pregnancy. Germline V lookup: CDR1 SSHAT, CDR2 FNYEAQ (reference sequence). V dropped 5 bases and J dropped 1 base, with 8 bases sitting between them. The CDR3 is made up of 14 amino acids. Study processing details: Approximately 100,000 TCRs per sample was the median, with a range of roughly 23,224 to 690,600. TCRdb used MiXCR to reprocess the RACE reads, holding one entry per CDR3 protein. TCRdb, rather than the study authors, made the V and J calls. The data hold some 400,000 distinct CDR3 sequences, with approximately 5% observed a single time.

Material: whole blood, obtained in connection with sensitization to the hapten diphenylcyclopropenone (DPC). This chain joins TRBV7-7 and TRBJ2-2; D not certain. The sequence was obtained from a woman aged 45 to 65 with alopecia areata. Some clones in this sample may be carry-over from other donors' samples. The CDR3: CASSPIENTGELFF. Written as DNA, the CDR3 is TGTGCCAGCAGCCCGATAGAGAACACCGGGGAGCTGTTTTTT.